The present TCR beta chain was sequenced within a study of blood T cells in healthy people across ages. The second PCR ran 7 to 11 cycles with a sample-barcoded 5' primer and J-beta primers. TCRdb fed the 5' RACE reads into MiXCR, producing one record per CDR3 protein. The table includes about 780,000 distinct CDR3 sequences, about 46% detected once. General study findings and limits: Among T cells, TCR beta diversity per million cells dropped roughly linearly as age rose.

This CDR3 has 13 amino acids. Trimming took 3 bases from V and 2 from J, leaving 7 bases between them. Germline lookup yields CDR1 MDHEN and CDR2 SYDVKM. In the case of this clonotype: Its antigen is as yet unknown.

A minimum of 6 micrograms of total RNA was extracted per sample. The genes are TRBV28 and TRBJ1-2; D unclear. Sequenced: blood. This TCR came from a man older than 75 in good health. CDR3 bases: TGTGCCAGCAGTTTTAGTCTAAACTATGGCTACACCTTC. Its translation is CASSFSLNYGYTF.